This TCR beta chain was recorded in a study of somatic mutations in cytotoxic T cells in rheumatoid arthritis. Study conclusions and caveats: There were about an eighth of the 65 patients in whom the largest CD8+ clone exceeded 20% of CD8+ cells. No antigen targets were known for the expanded CD8+ clones.

Note on this clone: As yet, its antigen is unknown.

The CDR3 totals 19 residues. The V gene end was trimmed by 2 bases and the J gene end by 2 bases; junction bases not matched to a gene: 17. Germline CDR1 reads SGHAT; CDR2 reads FQNNGV. Per the original data handling: Patient CD8+ clones exceeding 1% seldom corresponded to published virus-specific TCRB sequences. Clones were read by immunoSEQ multiplex PCR, and TCRdb kept only the in-frame ones, dropping some. Clone size and V and J calls were adopted from that table, with D and trimming inferred from the DNA. Of around 16,000 clones listed, roughly four fifths are singletons. The rearrangement uses TRBV11-2 and TRBJ2-7, with TRBD1 matching over 8 bases. Sequenced input: CD8+ T cells sorted from blood. This clonotype was obtained from a woman in her 50s with rheumatoid arthritis. For the CDR3, the DNA is TGTGCCAGCAGCTTAAGGAGGACAGGGCGACGAACCGCGACCTACGAGCAGTACTTC. Residues: CASSLRRTGRRTATYEQYF.